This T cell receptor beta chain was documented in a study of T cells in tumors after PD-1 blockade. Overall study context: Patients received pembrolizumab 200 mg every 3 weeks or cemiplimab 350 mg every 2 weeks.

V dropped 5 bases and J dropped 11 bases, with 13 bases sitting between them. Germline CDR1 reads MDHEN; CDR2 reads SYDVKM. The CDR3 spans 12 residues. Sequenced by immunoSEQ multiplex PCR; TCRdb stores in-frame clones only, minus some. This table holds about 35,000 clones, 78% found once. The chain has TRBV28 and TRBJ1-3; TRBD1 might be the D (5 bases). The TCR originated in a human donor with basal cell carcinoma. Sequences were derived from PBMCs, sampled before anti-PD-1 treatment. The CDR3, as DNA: TGTGCCAGCAGTCAATCACCGGGGCCCATATATTTT. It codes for CASSQSPGPIYF.